These T cell receptor beta chains were read from a single sample in a study of cytomegalovirus exposure and HLA in healthy donors. TCRdb's table, derived via immunoSEQ multiplex PCR, lists solely in-frame clones and lacks some. The sample is made up of around 150,000 clones, and the top ten hold approximately 2.4% of it. The sequencing input was PBMCs. All receptors derive from a man in his forties in good health and CMV-seronegative. Each CDR3 is given with its conserved first and last residue. The D gene is left open where the match is weak.

D	V	CDR3
TRBD2	TRBV9	CASSVSGGDTGELFF
TRBD1	TRBV27	CASSPGTGGNQPQHF
NA	TRBV5-1	CASSPGGAQETQYF
NA	TRBV19	CASSMTGYVVYEQYF
TRBD2	TRBV5-1	CASSLMTSGDIYEQFF
NA	TRBV19	CASSLLQTGSVQYF
NA	TRBV2	CASGARRVTGRNQPQHF
NA	TRBV6-4	CASSATGRVSEKLFF
TRBD1	TRBV5-5	CASSPRQGAYEQYF
TRBD2	TRBV19	CASRGTGTSGGNEQFF